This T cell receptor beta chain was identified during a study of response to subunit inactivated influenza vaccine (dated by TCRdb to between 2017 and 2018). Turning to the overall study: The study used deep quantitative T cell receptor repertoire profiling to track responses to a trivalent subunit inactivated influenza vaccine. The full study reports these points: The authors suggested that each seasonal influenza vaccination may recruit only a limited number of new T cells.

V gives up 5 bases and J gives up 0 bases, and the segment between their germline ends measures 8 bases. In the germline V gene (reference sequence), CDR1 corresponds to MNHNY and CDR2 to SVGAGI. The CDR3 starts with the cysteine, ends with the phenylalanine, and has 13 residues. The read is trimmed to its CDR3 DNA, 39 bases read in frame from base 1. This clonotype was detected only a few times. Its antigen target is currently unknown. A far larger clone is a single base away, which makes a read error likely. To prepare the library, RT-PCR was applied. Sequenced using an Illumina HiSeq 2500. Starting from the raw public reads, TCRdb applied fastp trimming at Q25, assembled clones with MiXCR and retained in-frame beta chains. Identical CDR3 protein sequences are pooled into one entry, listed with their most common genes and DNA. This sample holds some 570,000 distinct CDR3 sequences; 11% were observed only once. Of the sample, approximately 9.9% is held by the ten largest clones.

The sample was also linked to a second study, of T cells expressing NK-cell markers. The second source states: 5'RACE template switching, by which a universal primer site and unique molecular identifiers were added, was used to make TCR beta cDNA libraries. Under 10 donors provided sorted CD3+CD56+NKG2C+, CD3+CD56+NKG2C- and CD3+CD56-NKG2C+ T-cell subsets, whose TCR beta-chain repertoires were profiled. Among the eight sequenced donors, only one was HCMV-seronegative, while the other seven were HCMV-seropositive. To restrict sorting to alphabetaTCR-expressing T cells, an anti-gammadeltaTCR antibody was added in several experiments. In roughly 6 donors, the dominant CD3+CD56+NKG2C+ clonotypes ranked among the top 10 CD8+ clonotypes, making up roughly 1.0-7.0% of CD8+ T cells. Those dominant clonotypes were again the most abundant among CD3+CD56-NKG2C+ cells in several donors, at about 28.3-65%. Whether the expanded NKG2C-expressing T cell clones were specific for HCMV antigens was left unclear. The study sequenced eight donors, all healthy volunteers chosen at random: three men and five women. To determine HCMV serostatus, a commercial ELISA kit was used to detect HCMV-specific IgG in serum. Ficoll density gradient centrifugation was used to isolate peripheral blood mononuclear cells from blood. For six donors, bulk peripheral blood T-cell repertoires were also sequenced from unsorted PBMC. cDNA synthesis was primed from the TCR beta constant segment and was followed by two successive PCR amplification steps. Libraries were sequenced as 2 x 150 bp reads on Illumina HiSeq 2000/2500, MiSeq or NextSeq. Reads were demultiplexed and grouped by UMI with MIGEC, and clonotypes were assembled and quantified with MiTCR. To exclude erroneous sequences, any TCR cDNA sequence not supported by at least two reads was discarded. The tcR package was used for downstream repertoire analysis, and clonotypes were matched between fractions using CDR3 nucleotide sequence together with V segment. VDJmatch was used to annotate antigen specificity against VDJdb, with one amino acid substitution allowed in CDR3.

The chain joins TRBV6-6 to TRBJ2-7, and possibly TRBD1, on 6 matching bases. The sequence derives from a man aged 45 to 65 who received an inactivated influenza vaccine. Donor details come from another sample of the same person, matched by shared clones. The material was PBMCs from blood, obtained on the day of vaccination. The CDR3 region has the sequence CASSMDSSYEQYF. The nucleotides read TGTGCCAGCAGTATGGACAGCTCCTACGAGCAGTACTTC.